This T cell receptor (beta chain) was sequenced for a study of CD8 T cells in Susac syndrome. The multiple sclerosis controls were treatment-naive patients with relapsing-remitting disease that was stable or active. While CD8+ and CD4+ T cells were isolated negatively, TEMRA cells were enriched by FACS. This clonotype was counted a single time. RNA in amounts of about 0.45 to 1 ug was reverse transcribed with random hexamers. TCR beta CDR3 was amplified by immunoSEQ multiplex PCR. This amplification extended across 54 Vbeta and 13 Jbeta segments. TCRdb re-analysed the immunoSEQ multiplex PCR reads in MiXCR, keeping a single row per CDR3 protein. This sample yields tens of thousands of distinct CDR3 sequences, of which about 94% are seen a single time; about 0.38% belongs to the top ten. The TCR comes from a human donor with multiple sclerosis. Sequencing input: CD8+ T cells from PBMCs.

CDR3 in DNA: TGTGCCAGCAGTTTTAGCGGGGGGTCCCCCGGGGAGCTGTTTTTT. Translated, it gives CASSFSGGSPGELFF. The chain combines TRBV6-2 or TRBV6-3 with TRBJ2-2, with 10 bases identical to TRBD2. V shed 4 bases and J 6 bases; nucleotides not matched to a gene: 5. Germline CDR1 MNHEY, CDR2 SVGEGT. This CDR3 region has 15 residues.